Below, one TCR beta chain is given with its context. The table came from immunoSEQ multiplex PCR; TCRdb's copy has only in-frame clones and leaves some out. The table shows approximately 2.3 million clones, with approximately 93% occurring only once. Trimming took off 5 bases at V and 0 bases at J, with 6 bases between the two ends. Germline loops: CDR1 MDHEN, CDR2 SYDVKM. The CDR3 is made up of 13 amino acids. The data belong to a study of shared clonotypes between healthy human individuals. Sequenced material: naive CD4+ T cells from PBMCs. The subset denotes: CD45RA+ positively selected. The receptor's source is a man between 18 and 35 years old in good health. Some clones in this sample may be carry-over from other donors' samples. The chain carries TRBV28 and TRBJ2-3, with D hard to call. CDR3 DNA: TGTGCCAGCAGTGGCATAAGCACAGATACGCAGTATTTT. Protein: CASSGISTDTQYF. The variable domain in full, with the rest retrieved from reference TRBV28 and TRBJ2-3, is DVKVTQSSRYLVKRTGEKVFLECVQDMDHENMFWYRQDPGLGLRLIYFSYDVKMKEKGDIPEGYSVSREKKERFSLILESASTNQTSMYLCASSGISTDTQYFGPGTRLTVL.